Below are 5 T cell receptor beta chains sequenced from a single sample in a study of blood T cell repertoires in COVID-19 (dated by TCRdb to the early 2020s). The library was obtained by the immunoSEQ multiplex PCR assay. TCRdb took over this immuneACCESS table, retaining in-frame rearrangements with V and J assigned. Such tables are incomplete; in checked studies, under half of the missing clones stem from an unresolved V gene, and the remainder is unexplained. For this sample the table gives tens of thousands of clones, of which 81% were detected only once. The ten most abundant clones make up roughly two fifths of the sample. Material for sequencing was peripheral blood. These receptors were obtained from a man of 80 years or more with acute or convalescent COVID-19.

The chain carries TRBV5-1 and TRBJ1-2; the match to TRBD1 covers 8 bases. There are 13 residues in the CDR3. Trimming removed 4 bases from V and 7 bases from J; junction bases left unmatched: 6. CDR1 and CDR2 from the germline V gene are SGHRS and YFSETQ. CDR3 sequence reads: CASSAETGVGYTF. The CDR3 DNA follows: TGCGCCAGCAGCGCTGAGACAGGGGTTGGCTACACCTTC. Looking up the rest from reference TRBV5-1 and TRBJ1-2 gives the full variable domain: KAGVTQTPRYLIKTRGQQVTLSCSPISGHRSVSWYQQTPGQGLQFLFEYFSETQRNKGNFPGRFSGRQFSNSRSEMNVSTLELGDSALYLCASSAETGVGYTFGSGTRLTVV.

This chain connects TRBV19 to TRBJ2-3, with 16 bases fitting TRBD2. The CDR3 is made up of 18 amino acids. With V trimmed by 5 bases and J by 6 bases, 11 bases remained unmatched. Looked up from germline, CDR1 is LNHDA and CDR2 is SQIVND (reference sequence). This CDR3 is CASSYKSGTSGRGDTQYF. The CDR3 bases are TGTGCCAGTAGTTATAAGTCCGGGACTAGCGGGAGGGGCGATACGCAGTATTTT.

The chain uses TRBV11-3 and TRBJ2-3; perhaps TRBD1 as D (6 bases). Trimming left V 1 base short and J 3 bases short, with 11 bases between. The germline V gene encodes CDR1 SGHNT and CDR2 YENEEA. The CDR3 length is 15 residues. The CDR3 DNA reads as TGTGCCAGCAGCTTAGGAGGGGGACCTACAGATACGCAGTATTTT. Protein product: CASSLGGGPTDTQYF.

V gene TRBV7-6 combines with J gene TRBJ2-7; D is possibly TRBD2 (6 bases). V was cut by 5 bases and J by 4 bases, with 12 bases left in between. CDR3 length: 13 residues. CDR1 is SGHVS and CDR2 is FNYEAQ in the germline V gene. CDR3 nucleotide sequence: TGTGCCAGCAGCCCAAGGACTAAATACGAGCAGTACTTC. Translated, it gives CASSPRTKYEQYF.

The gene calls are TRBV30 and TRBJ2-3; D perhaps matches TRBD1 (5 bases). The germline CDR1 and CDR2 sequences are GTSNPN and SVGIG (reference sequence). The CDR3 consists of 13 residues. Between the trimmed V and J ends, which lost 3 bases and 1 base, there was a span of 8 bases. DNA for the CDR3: TGTGCCTGGAGGGGGCAGGGCACAGATACGCAGTATTTT. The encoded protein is CAWRGQGTDTQYF.